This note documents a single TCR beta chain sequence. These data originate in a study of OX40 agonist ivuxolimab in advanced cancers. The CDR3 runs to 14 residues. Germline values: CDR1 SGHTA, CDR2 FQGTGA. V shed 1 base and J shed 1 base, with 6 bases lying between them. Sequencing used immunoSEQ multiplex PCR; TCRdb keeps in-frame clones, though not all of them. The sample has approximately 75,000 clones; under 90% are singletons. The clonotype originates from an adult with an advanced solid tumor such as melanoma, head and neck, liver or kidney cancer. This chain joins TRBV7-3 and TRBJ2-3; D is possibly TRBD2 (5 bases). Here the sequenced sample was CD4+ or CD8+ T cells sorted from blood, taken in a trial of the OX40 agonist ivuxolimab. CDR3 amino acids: CASSLMGGTDTQYF. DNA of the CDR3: TGTGCCAGCAGCTTAATGGGAGGCACAGATACGCAGTATTTT.